Listed here are 3 T cell receptor beta chains from one sample, sequenced in a study of T cells in Graves' hyperthyroidism and ophthalmopathy. Amplification of TCR beta CDR3 regions used RNA as the template. The HTBI primer set served for first-round RT-PCR of the TCR CDR3. MiXCR, run by TCRdb on the multiplex PCR reads, gives a single entry per CDR3 protein. The sample yields 490,000 or so distinct CDR3 sequences, roughly 23% seen once. The sequenced sample was blood. These receptors all stem from a woman in her seventies with Graves' ophthalmopathy.

The genes are TRBV6-2 or TRBV6-3 and TRBJ2-3; D possibly uses TRBD1 or TRBD2 (5 bases each). Germline V gene sequence: CDR1 MNHEY, CDR2 SVGEGT. V lost 6 bases to trimming and J lost 1 base, with 11 bases between them. This CDR3 is 14 amino acids long. CDR3 coding DNA: TGTGCCAGCAGCAGAAGGGACCGCACAGATACGCAGTATTTT. As protein: CASSRRDRTDTQYF.

V usage is TRBV16 and J usage is TRBJ2-3; 9 bases are a match to TRBD1. The CDR3 covers 16 residues. V lost 0 bases, J lost 1 base, and 2 bases stayed unmatched. Germline V CDR1 and CDR2: KGHSY, FQNENV. The DNA for the CDR3 is TGTGCCAGCAGCCAATCAACAGGGGGCGGCACAGATACGCAGTATTTT. It encodes CASSQSTGGGTDTQYF.

This clonotype came up a few times. Being one base from a much bigger clone, this may be a read error. This chain links TRBV6-5 with TRBJ1-1, with D perhaps matching TRBD1 (6 bases). There are 13 residues in the CDR3. Germline V CDR1 and CDR2: MNHEY, SVGAGI. CDR3 sequence (DNA): TGTGCCAGCAGTTATGGACAGAACACTGAAACTTTCTTT. Translating gives CASSYGQNTETFF.